The clone carrying this T cell receptor (beta chain) was picked up a small number of times. Antigen unknown. The data were obtained in a study of beta chain features in type 1 diabetes. Study findings and constraints: The study found that naive, central memory and Treg TCRB repertoires appeared more similar in patients than in healthy donors.

Expressed TCRB transcripts were sequenced, since all the RNA that had been isolated was reverse transcribed. Only in-frame clones appear in the TCRdb table, and some are missing; sequencing was by immunoSEQ multiplex PCR. The sample includes over 700,000 clones, about 17% of them seen just once. The sequence came from a woman aged 18-29 years in good health. Sequencing was done on a sample of naive CD4+ T cells from blood.

The CDR3 coding sequence is TGCGCCAGCAGCTTGACGCTAGGTTCTCCCTACGAGCAGTACTTC. Protein sequence: CASSLTLGSPYEQYF. V and J are TRBV5-1 and TRBJ2-7; D is undetermined. The CDR3 spans 15 residues. Germline V gene lookup returns CDR1 SGHRS and CDR2 YFSETQ. The ends were cut back, 1 base at V and 2 bases at J, with 13 bases in the middle.